One and the same sample provided the 15 T cell receptor beta chains below, sequenced in a study of cytomegalovirus exposure and HLA in healthy donors. Primers: 60 Vbeta forward and 13 Jbeta reverse. Profiling relied on immunoSEQ multiplex PCR, and the TCRdb table lists in-frame clones only, not all of them. The sample records about 160,000 clones, about 80% being singletons. Sequenced input: PBMCs. These TCRs come from a young man in good health and CMV-seropositive.

The chain couples TRBV29-1 to TRBJ2-2, with TRBD2 matching 10 bases. The germline gives CDR1 SQVTM, CDR2 ANQGSEA. This CDR3 has 13 amino acids. The V gene end was trimmed by 6 bases and the J gene end by 6 bases; junction bases not matched to a gene: 4. The CDR3 is CSVASGGAGELFF. The DNA for the CDR3 is TGCAGCGTAGCCAGCGGGGGGGCCGGGGAGCTGTTTTTT.

V usage is TRBV7-3 and J usage is TRBJ2-3; 7 bases fit TRBD2. CDR3 size: 16 residues. J gave up 1 base and V 2 bases, and 6 bases lay outside the gene matches. Germline CDR1 SGHTA, CDR2 FQGTGA. CDR3 bases: TGTGCCAGCAGCTTATCGCACGCGGGGGGCACAGATACGCAGTATTTT. It translates to CASSLSHAGGTDTQYF.

The chain is built from TRBV6-4 and TRBJ1-1; D perhaps matches TRBD1 (5 bases). The V gene's germline CDR1 is MRHNA and CDR2 SNTAGT. V lost 3 bases, J lost 4 bases, and 12 bases lay in between. The CDR3 loop spans 14 amino acids. CDR3 sequence reads: CASSEGLWSTEAFF. In nucleotides, the CDR3 is TGTGCCAGCAGTGAGGGACTCTGGAGCACTGAAGCTTTCTTT.

V usage is TRBV12-2 and J usage is TRBJ1-6; the table's D gene call, TRBD1, was not cross checked with the DNA. TRBV12-2 is listed as a pseudogene. The CDR3 is 16 amino acids. The CDR3 here is CASRLPGQVYNSPLHF. In nucleotides, the CDR3 is TGTGCAAGTCGCTTGCCGGGACAGGTATATAATTCACCCCTCCACTTT.

In its sample, this clone was seen a few times. V usage is TRBV18 and J usage is TRBJ2-5; D may be TRBD2 (6 bases). The ends were cut back, 2 bases at V and 2 bases at J, with 6 bases in the middle. CDR1 is KGHSH, CDR2 LQKENI, per germline. The length of the CDR3 is 13 residues. The CDR3 DNA follows: TGTGCCAGCTCACCAGGGGGGCAAGAGACCCAGTACTTC. This encodes CASSPGGQETQYF.

The chain has TRBV9 and TRBJ2-5; D perhaps matches TRBD2 (6 bases). V was trimmed by 0 bases and J by 4 bases, leaving 13 bases between them. CDR3 length: 15 residues. Germline CDR1 reads SGDLS; CDR2 reads YYNGEE. The CDR3 loop is CASSVGGGAGETQYF. The CDR3 DNA follows: TGTGCCAGCAGCGTAGGGGGCGGGGCCGGAGAGACCCAGTACTTC.

The sample holds a few counts of this clone. The chain recombines TRBV6-1 with TRBJ1-5; D unresolved. CDR3 length: 13 amino acids. Germline CDR1 reads MNHNS; CDR2 reads SASEGT. Between the trimmed V and J ends, which lost 1 base and 9 bases, there was a span of 10 bases. The CDR3 region is CASSEGGRPPQHF. DNA for the CDR3: TGTGCCAGCAGTGAAGGTGGGAGGCCGCCCCAGCATTTT.

This chain uses TRBV4-1 with TRBJ2-3, with D tentatively TRBD1 (5 bases). The CDR3 length is 18 residues. V lost 0 bases to trimming and J lost 0 bases, with 16 bases between them. In germline, CDR1 is MGHRA, CDR2 YSYEKL. In DNA, the CDR3 is TGCGCCAGCAGCCAAGATAGGACACTGATAATCAGCACAGATACGCAGTATTTT. Amino acid sequence: CASSQDRTLIISTDTQYF.

This clone was counted a few times. The chain uses TRBV27 and TRBJ1-3; TRBD1 agrees at 9 bases. The trim removed 4 bases at V and 4 bases at J, leaving 2 bases unmatched. Per the germline V gene, CDR1 is MNHEY and CDR2 is SMNVEV (reference sequence). This CDR3 has 14 amino acids. For the CDR3, the DNA is TGTGCCAGCAGTTCGGGGACAGGGGGAAACACCATATATTTT. It is translated as CASSSGTGGNTIYF.

This clone was picked up a small number of times. This chain connects TRBV30 to TRBJ2-2; 11 bases agree with TRBD2. This CDR3 has 16 amino acids. Germline CDR1 reads GTSNPN; CDR2 reads SVGIG (reference sequence). The ends lost 4 bases at V and 1 base at J; junction bases unmatched: 5. In DNA form, the CDR3 reads TGTGCCTGGACCTCTAGCGGGGGGCTGAACACCGGGGAGCTGTTTTTT. This encodes CAWTSSGGLNTGELFF. Supplemented by reference TRBV30 and TRBJ2-2, the full variable domain reads SQTIHQWPATLVQPVGSPLSLECTVEGTSNPNLYWYRQAAGRGLQLLFYSVGIGQISSEVPQNLSASRPQDRQFILSSKKLLLSDSGFYLCAWTSSGGLNTGELFFGEGSRLTVL.

This clone was picked up one time. This chain links TRBV27 with TRBJ1-5; D might be TRBD1 (5 bases). Per the germline V gene, CDR1 is MNHEY and CDR2 is SMNVEV (reference sequence). Trimming removed 3 bases from V and 2 bases from J, with 11 bases in between. The CDR3 length is 15 residues. The CDR3 sequence is CASSFIGEGNQPQHF. The CDR3 region has the DNA TGTGCCAGCAGTTTTATAGGGGAAGGCAATCAGCCCCAGCATTTT.

The chain combines TRBV13 with TRBJ2-7; D is uncertain. Trimming removed 5 bases at V and 6 bases at J, with 14 bases between. Germline loops: CDR1 PRHDT, CDR2 FYEKMQ (reference sequence). This CDR3 has 13 amino acids. CDR3 region: CASSPPMSPEQYF. DNA of the CDR3: TGTGCCAGCAGCCCCCCCATGTCCCCCGAGCAGTACTTC.

This sequence joins TRBV14 and TRBJ2-7; D call uncertain. This CDR3 has 12 residues. Trimming stripped 1 base from V and 4 bases from J, with 5 bases between. Germline values: CDR1 SGHDN, CDR2 FVKESK. The CDR3 protein is CASSQAGYEQYF. The CDR3 region has the DNA TGTGCCAGCAGCCAAGCAGGTTACGAGCAGTACTTC.

The rearrangement uses TRBV10-3 and TRBJ2-2, with D unresolved. CDR1 ENHRY and CDR2 SYGVKD come from the germline V gene. The CDR3 extends over 12 amino acids. V was shortened by 7 bases and J by 5 bases, with 8 bases between the two germline ends. This chain's CDR3 is CAITPSTGELFF. In DNA form, the CDR3 reads TGTGCCATCACCCCGAGTACCGGGGAGCTGTTTTTT.

The rearrangement links TRBV6-6 to TRBJ2-7, with 8 bases fitting TRBD2. This CDR3 is built from 14 residues. The junction had 7 bases not matched to a gene; V was cut back by 2 bases and J by 7 bases. CDR1 MNHNY and CDR2 SVGAGI come from the germline V gene (reference sequence). The CDR3: CASSYGIAGKEQYF. The CDR3 coding sequence is TGTGCCAGCAGTTACGGGATAGCGGGGAAAGAGCAGTACTTC.